This T cell receptor beta chain was sequenced in a study of T cells in Graves' hyperthyroidism and ophthalmopathy. Study-wide results and limits: The model forecast ophthalmopathy, anticipating it by a median approximately 6 months before onset. Appearing also in blood were most of the thyroid clonotypes expanded above 0.001.

The CDR3 totals 16 residues. Germline V gives CDR1 MGHRA, CDR2 YSYEKL. The J segment lost 7 bases and the V segment lost 2 bases, leaving 9 bases of the junction unmatched. Amplified TCR beta CDR3 regions derived from RNA transcripts. Researchers ran a first-round RT-PCR on the TCR CDR3 using the HTBI primer set. In TCRdb, the multiplex PCR reads were re-called with MiXCR into one record per CDR3 protein. The sample yields about 500,000 distinct CDR3 sequences, roughly 18% seen once. This clonotype was seen a few times. The antigen remains undetermined. Active moderate-to-severe ophthalmopathy, Clinical Activity Score at least 3, NOSPECS at least 4, under 3 months' duration. This sample holds PBMCs from under 11 ml fresh peripheral blood.

The V gene is TRBV4-1, the J gene TRBJ2-2; 8 bases are a match to TRBD2. The specimen sequenced was blood. The receptor was derived from a woman in her late teens or twenties with Graves' ophthalmopathy. As DNA, the CDR3 is TGCGCCAGCAGCCAAAAACCGGGAGGGCCGGTCGGGGAGCTGTTTTTT. Its protein is CASSQKPGGPVGELFF.